Listed here is a single T cell receptor (beta chain). V was clipped by 1 base and J by 0 bases, with 9 bases between them. This CDR3 has 15 residues. Germline V lookup: CDR1 MDHEN, CDR2 SYDVKM. The sample belongs to a study of blood T cell repertoires in COVID-19. Study background: Sites across the United States, Italy and Spain contributed samples from acute and convalescent COVID-19.

Profiling relied on immunoSEQ multiplex PCR, and the TCRdb table lists in-frame clones only, not all of them. The sample lists under 250,000 clones, about 83% occurring once. The source is a man aged 40-49 years with active or convalescent COVID-19. The V gene is TRBV28, the J gene TRBJ1-1; D might be TRBD1 (5 bases). Sequencing input: peripheral blood. The CDR3 spells CASSLFGGVNTEAFF. CDR3 bases: TGTGCCAGCAGTTTATTTGGGGGGGTGAACACTGAAGCTTTCTTT.